These 7 T cell receptor beta chains were all obtained from the same sample, sequenced in a study of monozygotic twins with inflammatory bowel disease. TCRdb re-called the 5' RACE reads; one entry per CDR3 protein, DNA not given. The sample data list about 160,000 distinct CDR3 sequences. The sample comprised blood. Every receptor here comes from a human donor with ulcerative colitis or Crohn's disease, or a healthy co-twin of an affected twin (not recorded which).

V and J are TRBV7-6 and TRBJ2-5. Looked up from germline, CDR1 is SGHVS and CDR2 is FNYEAQ. The CDR3 is 15 residues long. The chain's CDR3 is CASSLWLKGQETQYF.

This chain connects TRBV24-1 to TRBJ2-1. Germline values: CDR1 KGHDR, CDR2 SFDVKD. The CDR3 extends over 12 amino acids. CDR3 region: CATSDLNPEQFF.

The J gene is TRBJ2-3, the V gene TRBV6-2 or TRBV6-3; TCRdb's D gene call, TRBD1, goes unchecked for lack of DNA. The CDR3 has 16 residues. CDR1 and CDR2 (germline): MNHEY, SVGEGT. CDR3 loop: CASSYSRLPGSDTQYF.

This sequence joins TRBV6-2 or TRBV6-3 and TRBJ2-7. Looked up from germline, CDR1 is MNHEY and CDR2 is SVGEGT. The CDR3 covers 14 residues. CDR3 in amino acids: CASSYAGRAYEQYF.

This chain uses TRBV5-1 with TRBJ2-5; TCRdb names TRBD1, which stays unverified in the absence of DNA. This CDR3 is 16 amino acids long. Germline V lookup: CDR1 SGHRS, CDR2 YFSETQ. CDR3 in amino acids: CASSSGGGSVVETQYF.

This sequence joins TRBV3-1 and TRBJ2-3; the D gene TCRdb calls, TRBD1, cannot be checked with no DNA. The germline V gene has CDR1 LGHDT and CDR2 YNNKEL (reference sequence). CDR3 size: 13 residues. CDR3 amino acids: CASSQVSGGQGYF.

The chain recombines TRBV5-1 with TRBJ1-1; the TCRdb D gene call, TRBD1, has no DNA to confirm it. The CDR3 is made up of 15 amino acids. The germline gives CDR1 SGHRS, CDR2 YFSETQ. CDR3 residues: CASSKGQGRHTEAFF.